This TCR beta chain is from a study of identical twins. The cDNA had a unique molecular identifier and a template-switch universal primer site. TCRdb re-analysed the 5' RACE reads in MiXCR, keeping a single row per CDR3 protein. The sample holds about 550,000 distinct CDR3 sequences, 20% to 25% seen once. Note on this clonotype: Its specificity is unknown.

Every one of the donors was a healthy Caucasian. This CDR3 is built from 15 residues. After removal of 3 bases from V and 5 bases from J, the junction contained 4 bases not matched to a gene. CDR1 SGHTA and CDR2 FQGTGA come from the germline V gene. Study outcomes and limitations: The study drew conclusions from cross-sectional statistical analysis, not from following the same donors.

The sample was also linked to a second study, of yellow fever vaccine responses in identical twins. That source adds: Twins reportedly mounted vaccine T cell responses that seemed partly convergent, partly personalized.

Sequencing was done on a sample of CD4+ T cells sorted from blood. The clonotype originates from a woman younger than 30 in good health. This sequence joins TRBV7-3 and TRBJ2-3, with 11 positions matching TRBD2. CDR3 sequence: CASSFLAGGVDTQYF. CDR3 DNA: TGTGCCAGCAGCTTCCTAGCGGGAGGTGTAGATACGCAGTATTTT.